A single sample gave rise to the 18 T cell receptor beta chains below, sequenced in a study of cytomegalovirus exposure and HLA in healthy donors. The PCR contained 60 Vbeta and 13 Jbeta primers. Only in-frame clones appear in the TCRdb table, and some are missing; sequencing was by immunoSEQ multiplex PCR. The sample holds 80,000 or so clones. The sample taken for sequencing was PBMCs. Source of these receptors: a woman aged 25 to 39 in good health and CMV-seronegative.

The V call is TRBV30, the J call TRBJ2-7, with 9 bases that match TRBD2. V lost 4 bases and J lost 0; bases outside the gene matches: 7. This CDR3 contains 15 residues. Germline V gene data show CDR1 as GTSNPN and CDR2 as SVGIG (reference sequence). The CDR3 region is CAWTPFSGGSYEQYF. The CDR3 DNA reads as TGTGCCTGGACCCCCTTTAGCGGGGGCTCCTACGAGCAGTACTTC.

The J gene is TRBJ1-1, the V gene TRBV2; D might be TRBD1 (5 bases). From germline, CDR1 is SNHLY and CDR2 FYNNEI. Trimming cost V 4 bases and J 5 bases, with 11 bases left between them. CDR3 length equals 13 residues. CDR3: CASSAGRWTEAFF. In DNA form, the CDR3 reads TGTGCCAGCAGTGCAGGGAGGTGGACTGAAGCTTTCTTT.

V is TRBV2 and J is TRBJ1-1; 8 nucleotides align to TRBD1. The germline V gene has CDR1 SNHLY and CDR2 FYNNEI. Trimming at V came to 1 base and at J to 7 bases, leaving 5 bases not matched to a gene. The CDR3 covers 14 residues. The CDR3 is CASSEDQGAHEAFF. The CDR3 DNA follows: TGTGCCAGCAGTGAAGACCAGGGGGCACATGAAGCTTTCTTT.

The chain recombines TRBV18 with TRBJ2-3; 8 bases agree with TRBD1. This CDR3 comprises 15 residues. The junction had 5 bases not matched to a gene; V was cut back by 4 bases and J by 2 bases. CDR1 is KGHSH and CDR2 is LQKENI in the germline V gene. The DNA of the CDR3 is TGTGCCAGCTCACTGGACAGGGTGGCCACAGATACGCAGTATTTT. Its translation: CASSLDRVATDTQYF.

The chain has TRBV7-9 and TRBJ1-3, with no clear D. Germline CDR1 reads SEHNR; CDR2 reads FQNEAQ (reference sequence). V lost 6 bases and J 0 bases, leaving 12 bases between the germline ends. The CDR3 loop spans 15 amino acids. For the CDR3, the DNA is TGTGCCAGCAGTTTAACTGGTGGCTCTGGAAACACCATATATTTT. It translates to CASSLTGGSGNTIYF.

The chain has TRBV7-9 and TRBJ2-2, with D possibly TRBD2 on 6 matching bases. Per the germline V gene, CDR1 is SEHNR and CDR2 is FQNEAQ (reference sequence). With 1 base removed from V and 1 base from J, the gap between germline ends came to 10 bases. This CDR3 is 16 amino acids long. CDR3 sequence reads: CASSLGREWNTGELFF. The CDR3 coding sequence is TGTGCCAGCAGCTTAGGGAGGGAGTGGAACACCGGGGAGCTGTTTTTT.

The V gene is TRBV6-5, the J gene TRBJ1-1, with 8 bases lining up with TRBD1. CDR3 length: 13 residues. The ends lost 6 bases at V and 5 bases at J; junction bases unmatched: 5. The germline V gene has CDR1 MNHEY and CDR2 SVGAGI. The CDR3 loop reads CASSDRGGTEAFF. For the CDR3, the DNA is TGTGCCAGCAGCGACAGGGGCGGAACTGAAGCTTTCTTT.

The V call is TRBV7-2, the J call TRBJ2-7; 7 bases line up with TRBD1. Per germline, CDR1 SGHTA and CDR2 FQGNSA. J was trimmed by 0 bases and V by 4 bases; bases with no gene match: 6. This CDR3 contains 15 residues. The CDR3 loop reads CASSSDRASSYEQYF. The CDR3 DNA reads TGTGCCAGCAGCTCCGACAGGGCCAGCTCCTACGAGCAGTACTTC.

The V gene is TRBV6-5, the J gene TRBJ1-2; a possible D gene is TRBD1 (6 bases). With 2 bases removed from V and 4 bases from J, the gap between germline ends came to 8 bases. Germline CDR1 and CDR2: MNHEY and SVGAGI. The CDR3 runs 13 residues. CDR3 loop: CASSYRRGYGYTF. In DNA, the CDR3 is TGTGCCAGCAGTTACCGCAGGGGCTATGGCTACACCTTC.

The V gene is TRBV5-4, the J gene TRBJ1-1, with D maybe TRBD1 (5 bases). In germline, CDR1 is SGHNT, CDR2 YYREEE (reference sequence). V was shortened by 0 bases and J by 6 bases, with 12 bases between the two germline ends. The CDR3 has 14 amino acids. The CDR3 nucleotides read TGTGCCAGCAGCTTGGAAGTGGGGGGGGCTGAAGCTTTCTTT. This gives the protein CASSLEVGGAEAFF.

The chain employs TRBV6-5 and TRBJ1-1; 7 nucleotides line up with TRBD1. Trimming at V came to 6 bases and at J to 1 base, leaving 2 bases not matched to a gene. Germline V CDR1 and CDR2: MNHEY, SVGAGI. This CDR3 spans 13 amino acids. The DNA for the CDR3 is TGTGCCAGCAGCAGGACAGGGAACACTGAAGCTTTCTTT. Translated, it gives CASSRTGNTEAFF.

The CDR3 spells CSVGVGAGAGGDTQYF. In nucleotides, the CDR3 is TGCAGCGTTGGGGTTGGAGCGGGGGCCGGAGGGGATACGCAGTATTTT. The V and J genes are TRBV29-1 and TRBJ2-3; the match to TRBD2 covers 8 bases. This CDR3 spans 16 amino acids. Germline V gene lookup returns CDR1 SQVTM and CDR2 ANQGSEA. Germline trimming cut 4 bases from V and 6 bases from J; bases unmatched to any gene: 15.

As concerns this clone: A junction end diverges from the germline sequence, so it may reflect a read error. This chain links TRBV6-6 with TRBJ2-7; a weak D match, TRBD1 (6 bases). Germline CDR1 is MNHNY and CDR2 is SVGAGI (reference sequence). This CDR3 contains 14 residues. The CDR3 nucleotides read TGTGCCAGCAGTCCTCAGGGGAGATCCTCCGAGCAGTACTTC. Protein: CASSPQGRSSEQYF.

The rearrangement uses TRBV27 and TRBJ1-1; 9 bases align to TRBD1. Germline CDR1 and CDR2: MNHEY and SMNVEV (reference sequence). The V and J ends lost 3 bases and 10 bases, in that order; junction bases with no gene match: 9. The CDR3 has 14 amino acids. CDR3 amino acids: CASSFYPGQGRAFF. Written as DNA, the CDR3 is TGTGCCAGCAGTTTTTATCCGGGACAGGGTCGAGCTTTCTTT.

The genes are TRBV7-9 and TRBJ1-1; D not certain. This CDR3 has 13 amino acids. Trimming shortened V by 3 bases and J by 5 bases, and 10 bases separated the two germline ends. Per the germline V gene, CDR1 is SEHNR and CDR2 is FQNEAQ (reference sequence). The CDR3 DNA sequence: TGTGCCAGCAGCTTCCATCGAGGGACTGAAGCTTTCTTT. Protein sequence: CASSFHRGTEAFF.

The V and J genes are TRBV5-4 and TRBJ2-1, with a weak D call TRBD2 (6 bases). This CDR3 has 15 amino acids. V was clipped by 4 bases and J by 3 bases, with 14 bases between them. Germline V gene data show CDR1 as SGHNT and CDR2 as YYREEE (reference sequence). The DNA of the CDR3 is TGTGCCAGCAGCCCCGGGAGTGGGAACTACAATGAGCAGTTCTTC. Translation: CASSPGSGNYNEQFF.

This chain joins TRBV18 and TRBJ1-1; TRBD1 agrees at 9 bases. The ends lost 4 bases at V and 6 bases at J; junction bases unmatched: 6. The CDR3 is 14 amino acids. Germline V gives CDR1 KGHSH, CDR2 LQKENI. CDR3 bases: TGTGCCAGCTCACTAAGGGGACAGGGCGCTGAAGCTTTCTTT. Residues: CASSLRGQGAEAFF.

Here the CDR3 reads CASSPLGQGARSFNYGYTF. The CDR3 DNA reads TGTGCCAGCTCACCTCTAGGACAGGGGGCGAGATCCTTTAACTATGGCTACACCTTC. The rearrangement uses TRBV18 and TRBJ1-2; 11 nucleotides align to TRBD1. The V gene end was trimmed by 3 bases and the J gene end by 1 base; junction bases not matched to a gene: 13. Germline values: CDR1 KGHSH, CDR2 LQKENI. The CDR3 runs to 19 residues.